Sequencing of this TCR beta chain was carried out in a study of OX40 agonist ivuxolimab in advanced cancers. For the study at large: Partial responses, seen in three patients, involved one hepatocellular carcinoma and two cutaneous melanomas.

With respect to this clone: What it binds is unknown.

The V end lost 3 bases, the J end lost 6 bases, and 17 bases lay between the germline ends. Per germline, CDR1 LGHNA and CDR2 YSLEER. The CDR3 consists of 15 residues. General study findings and limits: Undetermined was the antigen specificity of the expanded peripheral T cells.

Libraries were prepared by immunoSEQ multiplex PCR; TCRdb keeps only in-frame clonotypes and omits some of them. The sample consists of approximately 77,000 clones, 85% to 95% of them appearing once. The chain recombines TRBV4-3 with TRBJ1-2; unclear D gene. The clonotype comes from an adult with an advanced solid tumor such as melanoma, head and neck, liver or kidney cancer. This sample comprised CD4+ or CD8+ T cells sorted from blood, obtained in a trial of the OX40 agonist ivuxolimab. The CDR3 protein is CASSHSAPGLDGYTF. The DNA of the CDR3 is TGCGCCAGCAGCCATTCTGCCCCGGGATTGGATGGCTACACCTTC.